The clone carrying this T cell receptor beta chain was recorded once. Antigen: not known. At one boundary the junction diverges from the germline segment, which might be a read error. The data were obtained in a study of T cell responses to AZD1222 COVID-19 vaccine. The CDR3 runs to 12 residues. Per germline, CDR1 MNHNS and CDR2 SASEGT. Findings and caveats of the study: Donors, mostly white British, included more females; clonal diversity was possibly underestimated. Of the AZD1222 recipients, only 6 or 7 were seropositive at baseline.

The repertoire was sequenced with immunoSEQ multiplex PCR; TCRdb's copy has only in-frame clones and lacks some. The sample has some 150,000 clones; approximately 85% are singletons. This sequence originates from an adult in good health. Sequencing used peripheral blood, obtained on day 0 of AZD1222 vaccination. V is TRBV6-1 and J is TRBJ2-7; either TRBD1 or TRBD2 may fit D (5 bases each). Here the CDR3 reads CASSEGGYGQYF. As DNA, the CDR3 is TGTGCCAGCAGTGAAGGGGGGTACGGGCAGTACTTC.